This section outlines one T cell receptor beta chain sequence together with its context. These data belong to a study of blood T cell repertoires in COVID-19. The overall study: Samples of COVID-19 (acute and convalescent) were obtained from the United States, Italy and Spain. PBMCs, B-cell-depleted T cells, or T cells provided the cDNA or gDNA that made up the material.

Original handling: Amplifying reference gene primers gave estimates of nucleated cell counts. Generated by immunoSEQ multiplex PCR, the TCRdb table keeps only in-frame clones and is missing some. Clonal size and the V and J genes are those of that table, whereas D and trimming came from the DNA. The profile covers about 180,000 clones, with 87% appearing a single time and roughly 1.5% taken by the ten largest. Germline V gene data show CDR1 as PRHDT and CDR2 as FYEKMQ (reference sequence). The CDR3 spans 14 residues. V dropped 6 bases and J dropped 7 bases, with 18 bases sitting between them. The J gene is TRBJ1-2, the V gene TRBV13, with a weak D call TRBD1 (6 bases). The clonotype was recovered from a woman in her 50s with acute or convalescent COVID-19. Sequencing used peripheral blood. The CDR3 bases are TGTGCCAGCAGTTCGCAAAAGGGGGGGACTGGCTACACCTTC. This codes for CASSSQKGGTGYTF.